This T cell receptor (beta chain) was recorded in a study of cytomegalovirus exposure and HLA in healthy donors (dated by TCRdb to about 2017). A note on the overall study: In an earlier analysis of approximately 500 of the donors, 276 Gb of sequence data and just under 120 million unique TCR beta sequences from 180 million or so T cells were reported. An early release that covered some 630 HLA-typed donors contained about 290 gigabases of sequencing data and tens of millions of unique TCR sequences. The genetic ancestry cluster associated with self-reported Caucasian donors included around four fifths of the approximately 410 genotyped donors. The study was designed to test whether signatures of past pathogen exposure could be identified by cataloging public T cell receptors. The T cell repertoires of under 700 subjects were profiled by immunosequencing and related to cytomegalovirus serostatus. A separate validation cohort of 100 to 150 different subjects was used in addition to the 666-subject first cohort. The study combined high-throughput TCR immunosequencing, statistical association of individual TCRs with disease status, and machine learning to predict cytomegalovirus infection status. A later analysis re-examined previously published TCR beta repertoires from about 670 donors and added high-resolution HLA genotyping to investigate patterns of TCR occurrence. In the later analysis, no new phenotypic data were used to find candidate immune exposures; instead, reliance was placed on TCR beta sequences and their occurrence across donors. An earlier analysis of about 620 of the donors applied high-throughput TCR beta sequencing to assess whether each TCR beta V gene segment acted as functional or pseudogenic. Alongside the repertoire data, information on donor age, sex, ethnicity and CMV serostatus was compiled. A later genetic analysis used genome-wide SNP genotypes for about 60% of the 666 donors, treating that subset as a discovery cohort. Every repertoire in the discovery cohort had been generated on one and the same sequencing platform. Class I and class II HLA loci were covered by the typing at four-digit resolution. Typing coverage varied by locus: roughly 620-640 donors for A, B, C, DRB1 and DQB1; 500 to 550 for DQA1; nearly 610 for DPA1; 450 to 480 for DPB1. Because of strong linkage in the cohort, five DR-DQ haplotypes were treated as single units for association and clustering. Among almost 400 genotyped donors of the cohort, an average of approximately 240,000 unique TCR beta nucleotide sequences were sequenced per donor, roughly 18% of them non-productive. The paper's findings and limits, for the study overall: A later analysis associated about 17,000 TCR beta sequences with specific HLA alleles at a false discovery rate of 0.05. Correlated functional status among segregating V segments might reflect linkage disequilibrium, but an unknown experimental factor could not be ruled out. In a later genetic analysis, a missense DCLRE1C variant was associated with V-gene and J-gene trimming of TCR beta chains, and the association was replicated in an independent cohort. In a later analysis, several top co-occurrence clusters were reported to appear linked to parvovirus B19, influenza, CMV and Epstein-Barr virus. In an earlier analysis of approximately 590 of the donors, most TCR beta V segments appeared in productive rearrangements about 87% or about 30% of the time, broadly matching IMGT annotations. Only TCR beta chains were sequenced in this cohort, and the absence of alpha or paired-chain data limited detectable features. For the cohort, immune exposure information was limited to CMV serostatus. A cluster of highly shared sequence variants was judged likely to represent a technical artifact of the sequencing pipeline. Most TCR sequences were observed very rarely across donors, whereas some public TCRs were present in many individuals. When HLA alleles, especially DR and DQ, strongly co-occurred, TCR associations were difficult to assign to individual alleles. In a later analysis, HLA-associated TCR beta chains showed more clonal expansion and lower generation probabilities than non-associated chains that were equally common. A further reported finding was that TCR beta sequences accurately predicted the HLA-A and HLA-B alleles for most subjects in the first cohort. Presence/absence analyses assumed roughly uniform sequencing depth across donors, an assumption that may not hold. Most CMV-associated TCR beta chains appeared to be HLA-restricted in a later analysis, and the HLA associations seemed to be driven largely by CMV exposure. The study gave a list of under 200 TCR beta chains associated with cytomegalovirus. According to the authors, the approach could potentially be generalized to other disease states and immunological phenotypes. The classifier was reported to diagnose cytomegalovirus status with high specificity and sensitivity in both the original and validation cohorts. Because counts were too low, seventeen rarely observed V segments, including chromosome 9 orphons, were excluded from the earlier analysis of under 650 of the donors. Because the 87-base-pair reads could not distinguish some IMGT-functional V segments, including TRBV6-2 and TRBV6-3, those segments were excluded. In a later analysis, TCR association rates were found to vary across HLA loci, with the most associated TCRs seen for DRB1 alleles and the fewest for HLA-C alleles. Because some donors lacked HLA typing at each locus, the association tests relied only on the typed subset. Compared with the roughly 670-donor mean, donors in an Asian-associated ancestry cluster had fewer N-insertions in productive TCRs, according to a later genetic analysis. A few of the identified cytomegalovirus-associated TCR beta chains were confirmed in vitro to be specific for cytomegalovirus antigens.

The V end loses 4 bases and the J end loses 3 bases, and a stretch of 12 bases separates them. The CDR3 holds 13 amino acids from the cysteine to the phenylalanine. Of all the DNA, just the CDR3 is kept, 39 bases in frame from base 1. The germline V gene (reference sequence) gives CDR1 as GTSNPN and CDR2 as SVGIG. The cohort was made up of around 720 healthy bone marrow donors. Cohort members were all nominally healthy when sampled, although unrecorded immune exposures were likely present. The donor was CMV seropositive and was included in the group of almost 300 seropositive cohort members. Each donor provided a peripheral blood sample, and peripheral blood mononuclear cells were used for TCR beta sequencing. Genomic DNA was extracted from the blood cell samples with the Qiagen DNeasy Blood Extraction Kit. The library was prepared using the immunoSEQ multiplex PCR assay. The multiplex PCR relied on a mix of 60 forward primers for TCR Vbeta segments and 13 reverse primers for TCR Jbeta segments. The CDR3 region of rearranged TCR beta genes was amplified from genomic DNA with a multiplex PCR assay. The Illumina HiSeq System was used to sequence the amplified TCR beta libraries as 87-base-pair reads. The authors' analysis ran thus. A later analysis counted tens of millions of unique TCR beta chains across the approximately 700 repertoires, and 9 million to 14 million of these chains were shared by at least two donors. A nearest-neighbor algorithm error-corrected the raw reads and collapsed the reads into unique sequences, merging closely related sequences to remove PCR and sequencing errors. CDR3 sequences were aligned to IMGT reference sequences to assign V, D and J gene segments. For a sequence to be retained, a match of at least six nucleotides was required to both a V gene segment and a J gene segment. A rearrangement was called productive if the CDR3 had no stop codons and remained in frame with V and J, and every other rearrangement was called non-productive. Following IMGT convention, CDR3 was defined as the stretch from the second conserved V-encoded cysteine up to the conserved J-encoded phenylalanine. In an earlier analysis of just under 600 of the donors, sequences lacking an unambiguous match to a single V gene segment were excluded. In an earlier analysis of almost 600 of the donors, a V segment was called functional when productive rearrangements were above 56.7%, and segregating when the standard deviation between donors exceeded 5%. A statistical classification framework was built to diagnose cytomegalovirus status from the catalog of TCR beta chain sequences. In a later analysis, TCR nucleotide sequences were compared against IMGT/GENE-DB human TR gene sequences so that V and J genes could be assigned. A later analysis assigned CDR3 sequences and most-parsimonious VDJ recombination scenarios with the TCRdist pipeline. In a later analysis, every TCR beta chain was defined by the combination of its CDR3 amino acid sequence and its V-gene family, and reads without a unique V-gene family were dropped. To address suspected cross-contamination and a sequencing artifact, a later analysis removed around 590 highly shared, low-generation-probability nucleotide sequences. A later analysis calculated a clonal expansion index for each public chain from normalized within-repertoire ranks of inferred template counts. A later analysis computed generation probabilities with a VDJ recombination model fitted to out-of-frame rearrangements, and checked the results against IGoR. In a later analysis, TCR-TCR, TCR-HLA and TCR-CMV co-occurrence was scored with hypergeometric tests, and a repertoire-size bias correction was applied to TCR pairs. In a later analysis, false discovery rates were estimated by permuting HLA or CMV assignments 20 times. In a later analysis, co-occurring TCRs were grouped with DBSCAN, and TCRdist sequence similarity was added when clustering was performed within HLA-allele-positive subsets. Co-occurrence clustering excluded repertoires with fewer than 30,000 or more than 120,000 public chains, plus five with anomalous nucleotide sharing. TCRdb re-hosts the immuneACCESS table, in-frame sequences only. Its copies lack some clones; in the studies checked, an unresolved V gene accounts for under half of them, and the cause for the rest is not known. V, J and clone size reflect that table, while D and trimming were determined from the DNA. Counted in this sample were approximately 150,000 clones; about 83% of them appeared once. The top ten clonotypes cover 4% to 6% of the sample.

Note on this clone: Its antigen is still unknown. No much larger clone exists at a distance of one base, and base qualities are not known.

Sequenced input: PBMCs. Recombination linked TRBV30 to TRBJ1-1, with the identity of the D gene unclear. The receptor was derived from a girl between 10 and 17 years old in good health and CMV-seropositive. The DNA sequence reads TGTGCCTGGACCGCAGAGGGAGACACTGAAGCTTTCTTT. It translates as CAWTAEGDTEAFF.